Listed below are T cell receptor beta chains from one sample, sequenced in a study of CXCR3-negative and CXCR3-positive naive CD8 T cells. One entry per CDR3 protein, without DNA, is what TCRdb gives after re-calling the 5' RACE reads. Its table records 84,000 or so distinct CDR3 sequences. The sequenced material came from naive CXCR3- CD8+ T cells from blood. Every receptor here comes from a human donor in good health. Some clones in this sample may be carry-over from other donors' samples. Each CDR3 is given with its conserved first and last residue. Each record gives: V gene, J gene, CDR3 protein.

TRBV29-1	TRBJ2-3	CSVGGAQGADTDTQYF
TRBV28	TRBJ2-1	CASSFVFYEQFF
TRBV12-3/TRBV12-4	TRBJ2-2	CASSVGPGGSGELFF
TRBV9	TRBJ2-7	CASSVTGASYEQYF
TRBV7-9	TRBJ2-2	CASSLFVLASTGELFF
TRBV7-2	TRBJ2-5	CASRSSGAETQYF
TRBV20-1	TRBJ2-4	CSARDENIQYF
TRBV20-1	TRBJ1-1	CSARGTGGDTEAFF
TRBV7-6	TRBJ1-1	CASSLAYDTEAFF
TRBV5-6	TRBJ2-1	CASSLGFRKQLEGNPYNEQFF
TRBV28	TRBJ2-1	CASSFGTSGIYEQFF
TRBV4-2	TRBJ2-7	CASSQDSDGPYEQYF
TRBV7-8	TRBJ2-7	CASEQTSGEEPMAYEQYF
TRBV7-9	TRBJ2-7	CASSSYGQRYEQYF
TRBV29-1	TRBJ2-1	CSVELAGGNEQFF
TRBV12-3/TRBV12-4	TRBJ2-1	CASSFPGRGYEQFF
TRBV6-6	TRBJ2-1	CASSATSGFHNEQFF
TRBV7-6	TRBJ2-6	CASSPASGLSSGANVLTF
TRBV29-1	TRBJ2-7	CSAEGGDSYEQYF
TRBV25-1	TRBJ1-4	CASSGPGQGVNEKLFF
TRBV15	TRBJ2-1	CATSRAATSGRFNEQFF
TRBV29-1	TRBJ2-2	CSVPVDENTGELFF
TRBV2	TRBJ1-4	CASNTGTTNEKLFF
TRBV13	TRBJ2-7	CASSPRLGASYEQYF
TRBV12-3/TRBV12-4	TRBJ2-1	CASSLTSGEGEQFF
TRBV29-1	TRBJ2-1	CSVEYGTSYNEQFF
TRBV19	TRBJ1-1	CASRNQGLEAFF
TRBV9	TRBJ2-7	CASSLGGGLSYEQYF
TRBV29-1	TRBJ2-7	CSVLDSTYEQYF
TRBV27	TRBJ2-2	CASSFGLARGELFF
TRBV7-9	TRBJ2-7	CASSARQGPTYEQYF
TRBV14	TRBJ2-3	CASSQVDRVTDTQYF
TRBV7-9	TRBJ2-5	CASSLFEQTETQYF
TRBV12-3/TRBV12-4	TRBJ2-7	CASSLAWVSSYEQYF
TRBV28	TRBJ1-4	CASSYLGDRGEKLFF
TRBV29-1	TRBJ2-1	CSVEKERGAYNEQFF
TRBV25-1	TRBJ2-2	CASSVRDRGTGELFF
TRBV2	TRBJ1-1	CASSAGGGNTEAFF
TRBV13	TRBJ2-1	CASSKLHLVEQFF
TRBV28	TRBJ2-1	CASSLVLAGGLGGEQFF
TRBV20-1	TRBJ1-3	CSAEGPRGGNTIYF
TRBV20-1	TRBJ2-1	CSAREMGSYNEQFF
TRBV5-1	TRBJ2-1	CASSLRGRSLDEQFF
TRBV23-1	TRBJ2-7	CASSQEIRQGAPLYEQYF
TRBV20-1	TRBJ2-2	CSATSSGGMHTGELFF
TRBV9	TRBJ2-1	CASSVVSGSTNEQFF